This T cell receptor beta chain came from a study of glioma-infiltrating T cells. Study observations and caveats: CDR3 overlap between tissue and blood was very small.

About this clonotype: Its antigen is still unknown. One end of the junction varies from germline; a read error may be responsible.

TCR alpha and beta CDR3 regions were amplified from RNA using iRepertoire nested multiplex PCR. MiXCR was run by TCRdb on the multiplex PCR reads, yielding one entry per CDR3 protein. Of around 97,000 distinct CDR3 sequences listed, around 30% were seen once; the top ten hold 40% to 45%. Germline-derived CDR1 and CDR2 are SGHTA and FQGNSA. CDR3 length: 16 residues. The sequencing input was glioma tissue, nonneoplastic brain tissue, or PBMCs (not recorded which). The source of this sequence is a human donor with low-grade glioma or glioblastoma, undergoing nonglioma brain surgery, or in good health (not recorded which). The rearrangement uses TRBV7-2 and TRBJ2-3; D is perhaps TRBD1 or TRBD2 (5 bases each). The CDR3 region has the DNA TGTGCCAGCAGCCTAGCCCCCTTGGGGGGCACAGATACGCAGTATTTT. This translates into CASSLAPLGGTDTQYF.